Presented here are 30 T cell receptor beta chains from one specimen sequenced in a study of cytotoxic CD8 clonotypes in ibrutinib-treated CLL (dated by TCRdb to about 2021). Libraries were made using the immunoSEQ multiplex PCR assay. TCRdb carries this immuneACCESS record with in-frame sequences only. Its versions omit some clonotypes, under half of them owing to an unresolved V gene in the studies checked, with the rest unexplained. The table for this sample lists fewer than 400,000 clones; 67% of them were counted only once. Jointly, the top ten make up roughly 6.8% of the sample. The sequenced sample was PBMCs, obtained after 36 months of ibrutinib treatment. The origin of the receptors is a human donor with chronic lymphocytic leukemia.

The V and J genes are TRBV5-5 and TRBJ2-5; 9 bases map to TRBD2. J lost 3 bases, V lost 2 bases, and 8 bases had no gene match. In germline, CDR1 is SGHKS, CDR2 YYEKEE (reference sequence). This CDR3 region has 16 residues. The CDR3 DNA sequence: TGTGCCAGCAGCTTACTTTTTAGCGGGGGAAAAGAGACCCAGTACTTC. Protein: CASSLLFSGGKETQYF.

This chain links TRBV9 with TRBJ1-2, with 9 nucleotides matching TRBD1. The germline V gene encodes CDR1 SGDLS and CDR2 YYNGEE. This CDR3 region has 16 residues. Unmatched junction bases numbered 11, after V lost 0 bases and J lost 8 bases. CDR3: CASSVGRDRAFYGYTF. Written as DNA, the CDR3 is TGTGCCAGCAGCGTAGGCAGGGACAGGGCATTTTACGGCTACACCTTC.

The chain couples TRBV2 to TRBJ2-7; TRBD1 matches at 9 bases. This CDR3 comprises 12 residues. With 10 bases clipped from V and 4 bases from J, the junction kept 5 bases outside the gene matches. The germline CDR1 and CDR2 sequences are SNHLY and FYNNEI. The CDR3 here is CATHGTGYEQYF. CDR3 in DNA: TGTGCCACCCACGGGACAGGGTACGAGCAGTACTTC.

The table lists this clone with a few counts. The J gene is TRBJ2-1, the V gene TRBV19; TRBD1 aligns across 11 bases. Trimming removed 8 bases from V and 0 bases from J; junction bases left unmatched: 3. This CDR3 comprises 15 residues. CDR1 and CDR2 (germline): LNHDA, SQIVND (reference sequence). The CDR3 spells CASRDRGSSYNEQFF. The CDR3 nucleotides are TGTGCCAGTCGGGACAGGGGGAGCTCCTACAATGAGCAGTTCTTC.

The chain joins TRBV6-6 to TRBJ1-1; D uncertain. The ends were cut back, 4 bases at V and 1 base at J, with 13 bases in the middle. Germline CDR1 MNHNY, CDR2 SVGAGI (reference sequence). The length of the CDR3 is 15 residues. In DNA form, the CDR3 reads TGTGCCAGCAGTTCCTTCTCCCGGGAGAACACTGAAGCTTTCTTT. Protein sequence: CASSSFSRENTEAFF.

This rearrangement joins TRBV28 to TRBJ1-5, with 7 bases lining up with TRBD1. V lost 4 bases, J lost 0 bases, and 18 bases stayed unmatched. Germline V gives CDR1 MDHEN, CDR2 SYDVKM. The CDR3 consists of 20 residues. The DNA for the CDR3 is TGTGCCAGCAGTTCTTTAGGGGCCGGGACAGTTTTTTATAGCAATCAGCCCCAGCATTTT. Translating gives CASSSLGAGTVFYSNQPQHF.

The chain couples TRBV5-1 to TRBJ2-1; D perhaps matches TRBD2 (7 bases). V shed 6 bases and J shed 2 bases, with 12 bases lying between them. CDR1 and CDR2 from the germline V gene are SGHRS and YFSETQ. The CDR3 extends over 14 amino acids. The CDR3 loop is CASIGGPAYNEQFF. The CDR3 nucleotides read TGCGCCAGCATCGGGGGGCCTGCCTACAATGAGCAGTTCTTC. The variable domain in full, with the rest retrieved from reference TRBV5-1 and TRBJ2-1, is KAGVTQTPRYLIKTRGQQVTLSCSPISGHRSVSWYQQTPGQGLQFLFEYFSETQRNKGNFPGRFSGRQFSNSRSEMNVSTLELGDSALYLCASIGGPAYNEQFFGPGTRLTVL.

This clone was recorded a few times. The V gene is TRBV19, the J gene TRBJ2-3; TRBD1 matches 9 bases. V was pared by 8 bases and J by 2 bases, with 5 bases of the junction left unmatched. Germline V gene lookup returns CDR1 LNHDA and CDR2 SQIVND (reference sequence). The CDR3 consists of 14 residues. The CDR3 DNA reads TGTGCCAGTTCGGGGACAGGGTACACAGATACGCAGTATTTT. Translating it yields CASSGTGYTDTQYF. The full variable domain, rest sourced from reference TRBV19 and TRBJ2-3, is DGGITQSPKYLFRKEGQNVTLSCEQNLNHDAMYWYRQDPGQGLRLIYYSQIVNDFQKGDIAEGYSVSREKKESFPLTVTSAQKNPTAFYLCASSGTGYTDTQYFGPGTRLTVL.

J is TRBJ2-7 and V is TRBV2; TRBD2 matches at 14 bases. Unmatched junction bases numbered 9, after V lost 7 bases and J lost 7 bases. This CDR3 spans 15 amino acids. Germline loops: CDR1 SNHLY, CDR2 FYNNEI. CDR3 in amino acids: CASTKGLAGAQEQYF. The CDR3 coding sequence is TGTGCCAGCACAAAGGGACTAGCGGGAGCACAGGAGCAGTACTTC. The full variable domain, with the rest looked up from reference TRBV2 and TRBJ2-7, is EPEVTQTPSHQVTQMGQEVILRCVPISNHLYFYWYRQILGQKVEFLVSFYNNEISEKSEIFDDQFSVERPDGSNFTLKIRSTKLEDSAMYFCASTKGLAGAQEQYFGPGTRLTVT.

The chain has TRBV19 and TRBJ2-7, with D unresolved. Germline-derived CDR1 and CDR2 are LNHDA and SQIVND (reference sequence). Trimming left V 2 bases short and J 5 bases short, with 7 bases between. The CDR3 is 12 amino acids. CDR3 loop: CASSIPPDEQYF. Here the CDR3 DNA reads TGTGCCAGTAGTATACCCCCCGACGAGCAGTACTTC.

V and J are TRBV4-1 and TRBJ1-1; TRBD1 matches 8 bases. The germline CDR1 and CDR2 sequences are MGHRA and YSYEKL. This CDR3 has 14 residues. With V trimmed by 4 bases and J by 4 bases, 5 bases remained unmatched. The CDR3 nucleotides read TGCGCCAGCAGCCCCCTTACAGGGGGCACTGAAGCTTTCTTT. This codes for CASSPLTGGTEAFF.

This chain uses TRBV2 with TRBJ2-7, with a weak D call TRBD2 (5 bases). V was trimmed by 6 bases and J by 3 bases, leaving 12 bases between them. The CDR3 is 13 residues long. The germline V gene encodes CDR1 SNHLY and CDR2 FYNNEI. In DNA form, the CDR3 reads TGTGCCAGCAGCGTCGGACGGGACTACGAGCAGTACTTC. Residues: CASSVGRDYEQYF.

To note about this clone: This sample includes further DNA sequences coding for the same CDR3. The chain uses TRBV6-5 and TRBJ2-7; 8 nucleotides agree with TRBD2. This CDR3 has 14 amino acids. Germline CDR1 MNHEY, CDR2 SVGAGI. V was pared by 3 bases and J by 1 base, with 2 bases of the junction left unmatched. CDR3 sequence (DNA): TGTGCCAGCAGTTATACTAGCGGTTCCTACGAGCAGTACTTC. It translates to CASSYTSGSYEQYF.

This clone was seen a handful of times. The chain recombines TRBV29-1 with TRBJ1-5; 8 nucleotides align to TRBD1. Germline-derived CDR1 and CDR2 are SQVTM and ANQGSEA. V trimming: 6 bases; J trimming: 2 bases; junction bases outside the gene matches: 3. CDR3 length: 13 amino acids. The CDR3: CSVQGGRNQPQHF. In nucleotides, the CDR3 is TGCAGCGTACAGGGGGGACGCAATCAGCCCCAGCATTTT.

The rearrangement joins TRBV10-2 to TRBJ2-3; 9 nucleotides match TRBD2. The J segment lost 4 bases and the V segment lost 7 bases, leaving 18 bases of the junction unmatched. The CDR3 has 18 residues. Germline V gives CDR1 WSHSY, CDR2 SAAADI. CDR3 coding DNA: TGCGCCAGCAAGAAGACCGGCGCGGGACTAGCAGGCTCAGATACGCAGTATTTT. Protein sequence: CASKKTGAGLAGSDTQYF.

DNA for the CDR3: TGTGCCAGCAGCTTAGTAGGACCGACACACAATGAGCAGTTCTTC. It codes for CASSLVGPTHNEQFF. The J gene is TRBJ2-1, the V gene TRBV7-2; D uncertain. Trimming took 1 base from V and 5 from J, leaving 12 bases between them. This CDR3 comprises 15 residues. Germline CDR1 reads SGHTA; CDR2 reads FQGNSA. The whole variable domain, remainder taken from reference TRBV7-2 and TRBJ2-1, is GAGVSQSPSNKVTEKGKDVELRCDPISGHTALYWYRQSLGQGLEFLIYFQGNSAPDKSGLPSDRFSAERTGGSVSTLTIQRTQQEDSAVYLCASSLVGPTHNEQFFGPGTRLTVL.

The chain is built from TRBV9 and TRBJ2-5; D possibly corresponds to TRBD1 (6 bases). Trimming removed 4 bases from V and 2 bases from J, with 12 bases in between. Looked up from germline, CDR1 is SGDLS and CDR2 is YYNGEE. CDR3 length equals 14 residues. CDR3 loop: CASSFGQGQETQYF. For the CDR3, the DNA is TGTGCCAGCAGCTTTGGGCAGGGGCAAGAGACCCAGTACTTC.

This clone has only one observation. The chain couples TRBV21-1 to TRBJ2-7; TRBD1, the table's D call, was not compared with the DNA. TRBV21-1 is described as a pseudogene. The CDR3 is made up of 14 amino acids. CDR3 nucleotide sequence: TGTGCCAGCAGCAGATGGACAGGGGAAGACGAGCAGTACTTC. Its translation: CASSRWTGEDEQYF.

The chain employs TRBV15 and TRBJ2-7; D is perhaps TRBD2 (5 bases). Germline loops: CDR1 LNHNV, CDR2 YYDKDF (reference sequence). The CDR3 spans 15 residues. Between the trimmed V and J ends, which lost 0 bases and 3 bases, there was a span of 12 bases. CDR3 bases: TGTGCCACCAGCAGAGATCTGGGGAGTCTCTACGAGCAGTACTTC. Its translation: CATSRDLGSLYEQYF. The whole variable domain, remainder taken from reference TRBV15 and TRBJ2-7, is DAMVIQNPRYQVTQFGKPVTLSCSQTLNHNVMYWYQQKSSQAPKLLFHYYDKDFNNEADTPDNFQSRRPNTSFCFLDIRSPGLGDTAMYLCATSRDLGSLYEQYFGPGTRLTVT.

This chain joins TRBV27 and TRBJ2-5, with D perhaps matching TRBD2 (7 bases). The CDR3 is 15 amino acids. Trimming cost V 0 bases and J 3 bases, with 11 bases left between them. Germline values: CDR1 MNHEY, CDR2 SMNVEV (reference sequence). CDR3 region: CASSLSKGGKETQYF. CDR3 nucleotides: TGTGCCAGCAGTTTATCTAAGGGGGGGAAAGAGACCCAGTACTTC.

This clone was detected only once. The gene calls are TRBV5-4 and TRBJ1-3; D gene unclear. Germline CDR1 and CDR2: SGHNT and YYREEE (reference sequence). The CDR3 contains 15 residues. V was shortened by 4 bases and J by 4 bases, with 15 bases between the two germline ends. For the CDR3, the DNA is TGTGCCAGCAGCCTAGGAACGGGCCCAGGAAACACCATATATTTT. Its translation is CASSLGTGPGNTIYF.

This chain links TRBV5-1 with TRBJ2-2; TRBD2 is a possible D gene (6 bases). The germline CDR1 and CDR2 sequences are SGHRS and YFSETQ. This CDR3 spans 18 amino acids. V was cut by 1 base and J by 2 bases, with 18 bases left in between. The CDR3 sequence is CASSLSTWGGENTGELFF. In nucleotides, the CDR3 is TGCGCCAGCAGCTTGAGCACGTGGGGCGGGGAAAACACCGGGGAGCTGTTTTTT.

This chain joins TRBV19 and TRBJ2-3, with 12 nucleotides matching TRBD2. Germline trimming cut 4 bases from V and 1 base from J; bases unmatched to any gene: 6. From germline, CDR1 is LNHDA and CDR2 SQIVND (reference sequence). The CDR3 is made up of 17 amino acids. CDR3 sequence (DNA): TGTGCCAGTAGTACCCATCGGACTAGCGGGGGCACAGATACGCAGTATTTT. This sequence encodes CASSTHRTSGGTDTQYF. The complete variable domain, with remaining parts taken from reference TRBV19 and TRBJ2-3, reads DGGITQSPKYLFRKEGQNVTLSCEQNLNHDAMYWYRQDPGQGLRLIYYSQIVNDFQKGDIAEGYSVSREKKESFPLTVTSAQKNPTAFYLCASSTHRTSGGTDTQYFGPGTRLTVL.

This chain joins TRBV27 and TRBJ2-1; 13 bases align to TRBD2. CDR3 length equals 18 residues. V dropped 10 bases and J dropped 3; count of bases not matched to a gene: 15. In germline, CDR1 is MNHEY, CDR2 SMNVEV (reference sequence). CDR3 coding DNA: TGTGCCACCCAACCAAAGGGACTAGCGGGACTCCTCTACAATGAGCAGTTCTTC. Amino acid sequence: CATQPKGLAGLLYNEQFF.

The chain combines TRBV7-2 with TRBJ2-3, with 7 nucleotides matching TRBD2. This CDR3 spans 19 amino acids. Losses at the gene ends were 5 bases for V and 2 bases for J; bases not matched to a gene: 19. Germline V CDR1 and CDR2: SGHTA, FQGNSA. Here the CDR3 reads CASSLTRGIAGLATDTQYF. The CDR3 region has the DNA TGTGCCAGCAGCCTCACTCGCGGAATAGCGGGCCTCGCCACAGATACGCAGTATTTT. Looking up the rest from reference TRBV7-2 and TRBJ2-3 gives the full variable domain: GAGVSQSPSNKVTEKGKDVELRCDPISGHTALYWYRQSLGQGLEFLIYFQGNSAPDKSGLPSDRFSAERTGGSVSTLTIQRTQQEDSAVYLCASSLTRGIAGLATDTQYFGPGTRLTVL.

DNA for the CDR3: TGTGCCAGCAATTCGGCGGGGATCGGCTACACCTTC. It codes for CASNSAGIGYTF. The chain uses TRBV7-9 and TRBJ1-2; no definite D call. The germline CDR1 and CDR2 sequences are SEHNR and FQNEAQ (reference sequence). V lost 7 bases and J 8 bases, leaving 14 bases between the germline ends. The CDR3 runs to 12 residues.

Regarding this clone: Other nucleotide sequences in the sample specify the same CDR3. V and J are TRBV6-5 and TRBJ1-1, with TRBD1 as a possible D gene (5 bases). V lost 0 bases, J lost 1 base, and 6 bases lay in between. Germline CDR1 reads MNHEY; CDR2 reads SVGAGI. CDR3 length: 14 residues. CDR3 amino acids: CASSYSRGNTEAFF. CDR3 nucleotide sequence: TGTGCCAGCAGTTACTCGAGGGGGAACACTGAAGCTTTCTTT.

This clone was recorded once. V usage is TRBV5-1 and J usage is TRBJ1-2; D might be TRBD1 (5 bases). The CDR3 extends over 15 amino acids. The germline V gene has CDR1 SGHRS and CDR2 YFSETQ. The germline V and J ends were trimmed by 3 bases and 5 bases, with 17 bases remaining between them. CDR3 loop: CASSSAGPGGYGYTF. The CDR3 nucleotides read TGCGCCAGCAGCTCCGCCGGGCCGGGGGGATATGGCTACACCTTC.

A few counts support this clone. The chain couples TRBV20-1 to TRBJ2-5; D gene uncertain. The V gene lost 3 bases and the J gene lost 5 bases, with 4 bases spanning the gap. CDR1 and CDR2 (germline): DFQATT, SNEGSKA (reference sequence). The length of the CDR3 is 10 residues. The CDR3 DNA reads TGCAGTGCTAGTTGGGAGACCCAGTACTTC. Translation: CSASWETQYF.

This clone was seen a few times. DNA of the CDR3: TGTGCCAGTAGTAGGAAAGCAGAAGATACGCAGTATTTT. It codes for CASSRKAEDTQYF. The chain couples TRBV19 to TRBJ2-3, with D hard to call. CDR1 and CDR2 (germline): LNHDA, SQIVND (reference sequence). CDR3 length: 13 residues. V was trimmed by 4 bases and J by 5 bases, leaving 10 bases between them.